The 23 T cell receptor beta chains given below trace back to one sample, sequenced in a study of cytomegalovirus exposure and HLA in healthy donors. It was with 60 Vbeta and 13 Jbeta primers that the PCR ran. The method was immunoSEQ multiplex PCR; TCRdb's version includes in-frame clones alone and lacks a portion of them. Its table records about 130,000 clones. The specimen was PBMCs. These receptors were collected from a man aged 18 to 30 in good health and CMV-seronegative.

The chain links TRBV14 to TRBJ2-3, with D unclear. This CDR3 comprises 14 residues. The germline V gene encodes CDR1 SGHDN and CDR2 FVKESK. The germline V and J ends were trimmed by 6 bases and 4 bases, with 14 bases remaining between them. The CDR3, as DNA: TGTGCCAGCAGTCGTCCAAGAACGGCAGATACGCAGTATTTT. As protein: CASSRPRTADTQYF.

The V call is TRBV30, the J call TRBJ1-2; TRBD1 agrees at 9 bases. The V gene's germline CDR1 is GTSNPN and CDR2 SVGIG (reference sequence). J gave up 8 bases and V 1 base, and 5 bases lay outside the gene matches. CDR3 length: 13 residues. The CDR3: CAWSASGQGGYTF. The CDR3, as DNA: TGTGCCTGGAGTGCCTCGGGACAGGGAGGCTACACCTTC.

CDR3 in amino acids: CASSPQTVPYEQYF. The CDR3 coding sequence is TGTGCCAGCAGCCCGCAGACAGTTCCCTACGAGCAGTACTTC. The chain couples TRBV11-1 to TRBJ2-7; D perhaps matches TRBD1 (5 bases). The germline CDR1 and CDR2 sequences are SGHAT and FQDESV (reference sequence). The CDR3 is 14 residues long. Trimming stripped 5 bases from V and 2 bases from J, with 13 bases between.

The chain has TRBV6-4 and TRBJ2-7; weak D call: TRBD1 (6 bases). Trimming shortened V by 5 bases and J by 3 bases, and 23 bases separated the two germline ends. Germline CDR1 MRHNA, CDR2 SNTAGT. This CDR3 contains 17 residues. The DNA of the CDR3 is TGTGCCAGCAGTCGCATTCTATGGCAGGGACAAATCTACGAGCAGTACTTC. Translating gives CASSRILWQGQIYEQYF.

V is TRBV6-5 and J is TRBJ1-1, with D hard to call. The V end lost 6 bases, the J end lost 1 base, and 12 bases lay between the germline ends. Looked up from germline, CDR1 is MNHEY and CDR2 is SVGAGI. The CDR3 runs 14 residues. For the CDR3, the DNA is TGTGCCAGCAGCTATTCCCGCGGGAACACTGAAGCTTTCTTT. Translated, it gives CASSYSRGNTEAFF.

V and J are TRBV29-1 and TRBJ2-7; unclear D gene. This CDR3 contains 12 residues. Germline V gene lookup returns CDR1 SQVTM and CDR2 ANQGSEA. Trimming removed 7 bases from V and 4 bases from J, with 14 bases in between. Written as DNA, the CDR3 is TGCAGCGCCCGCGGTCTCCTGTACGAGCAGTACTTC. It encodes CSARGLLYEQYF.

V gene TRBV5-8 combines with J gene TRBJ1-3; TRBD1 matches at 9 bases. The CDR3 is 16 residues long. CDR1 and CDR2 from the germline V gene are SGHTS and YDEGEE. The J segment lost 3 bases and the V segment lost 4 bases, leaving 8 bases of the junction unmatched. The CDR3 DNA is TGTGCCAGCAGCCCCGGGACAGGGATGTATGGAAACACCATATATTTT. Its translation: CASSPGTGMYGNTIYF.

V usage is TRBV19 and J usage is TRBJ2-3; D remains unclear. The CDR3 is 13 amino acids. The germline V gene encodes CDR1 LNHDA and CDR2 SQIVND (reference sequence). The germline V and J ends were trimmed by 3 bases and 2 bases, with 6 bases remaining between them. CDR3 coding DNA: TGTGCCAGTAGTATCCAATCCACAGATACGCAGTATTTT. This sequence encodes CASSIQSTDTQYF.

J is TRBJ2-7 and V is TRBV18, with 12 bases aligning to TRBD1. Trimming cost V 2 bases and J 6 bases; bases outside gene matches: 2. Germline assignment: CDR1 KGHSH and CDR2 LQKENI. This CDR3 region has 14 residues. For the CDR3, the DNA is TGTGCCAGCTCACCAGGGACAGGGGGCAGCGAGCAGTACTTC. It yields the protein CASSPGTGGSEQYF.

The V call is TRBV18, the J call TRBJ1-3; 7 nucleotides agree with TRBD1. The CDR3 is made up of 19 amino acids. The germline CDR1 and CDR2 sequences are KGHSH and LQKENI. The junction had 12 bases not matched to a gene; V was cut back by 1 base and J by 0 bases. The CDR3 here is CASSPLSGQETGSGNTIYF. The CDR3, as DNA: TGTGCCAGCTCACCACTTAGCGGACAGGAGACAGGCTCTGGAAACACCATATATTTT.

The rearrangement links TRBV5-1 to TRBJ2-5; the match to TRBD2 covers 15 bases. The CDR3 length is 17 residues. CDR1 SGHRS and CDR2 YFSETQ come from the germline V gene. Germline trimming cut 4 bases from V and 1 base from J; bases unmatched to any gene: 5. The CDR3 loop reads CASSGGLAGGSQETQYF. The DNA of the CDR3 is TGCGCCAGCAGCGGGGGACTAGCGGGGGGTTCCCAAGAGACCCAGTACTTC.

The CDR3 reads CASSPGPQGRSGANVLTF. The CDR3 DNA reads as TGTGCCAGCAGCCCAGGCCCACAGGGACGCTCTGGGGCCAACGTCCTGACTTTC. The chain uses TRBV7-3 and TRBJ2-6, with D perhaps matching TRBD1 (6 bases). CDR1 is SGHTA, CDR2 FQGTGA, per germline. This CDR3 is 18 amino acids long. The V gene lost 5 bases and the J gene lost 0 bases, with 17 bases spanning the gap.

V is TRBV18 and J is TRBJ2-6; D is undetermined. V lost 6 bases to trimming and J lost 2 bases, with 11 bases between them. The CDR3 totals 15 residues. Germline V gene lookup returns CDR1 KGHSH and CDR2 LQKENI. This CDR3 reads CASSPSEAGANVLTF. The CDR3 bases are TGTGCCAGCTCTCCCTCAGAAGCTGGGGCCAACGTCCTGACTTTC.

V is TRBV29-1 and J is TRBJ2-1; 9 positions match TRBD1. Germline V gene lookup returns CDR1 SQVTM and CDR2 ANQGSEA. The length of the CDR3 is 15 residues. V lost 7 bases to trimming and J lost 8 bases; unmatched junction nucleotides: 15. The CDR3 loop is CSGGIGQGTWYEQFF. CDR3 nucleotides: TGCAGCGGTGGGATCGGACAGGGGACATGGTATGAGCAGTTCTTC.

The V call is TRBV30, the J call TRBJ2-5; 12 nucleotides agree with TRBD2. This CDR3 is built from 17 residues. V dropped 0 bases and J dropped 1; count of bases not matched to a gene: 6. Germline V CDR1 and CDR2: GTSNPN, SVGIG (reference sequence). Here the CDR3 DNA reads TGTGCCTGGAGTGTAGCCCGGACTAGCGGGGCCCAAGAGACCCAGTACTTC. This sequence encodes CAWSVARTSGAQETQYF.

The chain has TRBV27 and TRBJ2-7, with D possibly matching TRBD2 (5 bases). The CDR3 has 14 residues. Germline V gene sequence: CDR1 MNHEY, CDR2 SMNVEV (reference sequence). The V end was cut by 5 bases, the J end by 3 bases, with 14 bases between. As DNA, the CDR3 is TGTGCCAGCAGTCTTAAACATAGCGTCTACGAGCAGTACTTC. Protein sequence: CASSLKHSVYEQYF.

V and J are TRBV6-5 and TRBJ2-5, with 13 nucleotides matching TRBD2. The trim removed 5 bases at V and 4 bases at J, leaving 4 bases unmatched. This CDR3 region has 15 residues. Per germline, CDR1 MNHEY and CDR2 SVGAGI. The CDR3 loop is CASSSTSGGAETQYF. CDR3 nucleotide sequence: TGTGCCAGCAGTAGTACTAGCGGGGGGGCAGAGACCCAGTACTTC.

The J gene is TRBJ1-3, the V gene TRBV5-1, with D perhaps TRBD1 (5 bases). Trimming removed 5 bases from V and 0 bases from J, with 15 bases in between. Germline V gene lookup returns CDR1 SGHRS and CDR2 YFSETQ. This CDR3 comprises 16 residues. Here the CDR3 DNA reads TGCGCCAGCAGTGACAGCGGGGTTTACTCTGGAAACACCATATATTTT. Translating gives CASSDSGVYSGNTIYF.

This rearrangement joins TRBV15 to TRBJ1-5; maybe TRBD1 (6 bases). This CDR3 spans 15 amino acids. Between the trimmed V and J ends, which lost 5 bases and 5 bases, there was a span of 16 bases. Germline lookup yields CDR1 LNHNV and CDR2 YYDKDF (reference sequence). CDR3 in DNA: TGTGCCACCAGCCTAGGGGGTAGAGAGGATCAGCCCCAGCATTTT. This translates into CATSLGGREDQPQHF.

This chain joins TRBV7-3 and TRBJ2-7, with 10 positions matching TRBD1. This CDR3 has 14 residues. Germline values: CDR1 SGHTA, CDR2 FQGTGA. V lost 2 bases, J lost 4 bases, and 2 bases stayed unmatched. The chain's CDR3 is CASSLGQGGYEQYF. The CDR3 DNA follows: TGTGCCAGCAGCTTAGGACAGGGGGGATACGAGCAGTACTTC.

The chain is built from TRBV5-1 and TRBJ2-7, with 10 bases that match TRBD1. The germline CDR1 and CDR2 sequences are SGHRS and YFSETQ. V dropped 4 bases and J dropped 4; count of bases not matched to a gene: 14. The length of the CDR3 is 17 residues. CDR3 bases: TGCGCCAGCAGCCGACAGGGGGCCGTCTCTCACCCTTACGAGCAGTACTTC. Translation: CASSRQGAVSHPYEQYF.

V gene TRBV6-4 combines with J gene TRBJ2-5; 13 bases line up with TRBD2. Germline V gives CDR1 MRHNA, CDR2 SNTAGT. The V and J ends lost 6 bases and 0 bases, in that order; junction bases with no gene match: 4. The CDR3 consists of 16 residues. CDR3 coding DNA: TGTGCCAGCAGCTCGACTAGCGGGGGGTACCAAGAGACCCAGTACTTC. As protein: CASSSTSGGYQETQYF.

The chain employs TRBV30 and TRBJ1-6; weak D call: TRBD1 (5 bases). The V gene lost 3 bases and the J gene lost 4 bases, with 19 bases spanning the gap. Germline loops: CDR1 GTSNPN, CDR2 SVGIG (reference sequence). The CDR3 has 17 residues. As DNA, the CDR3 is TGTGCCTGGAGGATTGCCAACTTGGGGGGATATAATTCACCCCTCCACTTT. It is translated as CAWRIANLGGYNSPLHF.